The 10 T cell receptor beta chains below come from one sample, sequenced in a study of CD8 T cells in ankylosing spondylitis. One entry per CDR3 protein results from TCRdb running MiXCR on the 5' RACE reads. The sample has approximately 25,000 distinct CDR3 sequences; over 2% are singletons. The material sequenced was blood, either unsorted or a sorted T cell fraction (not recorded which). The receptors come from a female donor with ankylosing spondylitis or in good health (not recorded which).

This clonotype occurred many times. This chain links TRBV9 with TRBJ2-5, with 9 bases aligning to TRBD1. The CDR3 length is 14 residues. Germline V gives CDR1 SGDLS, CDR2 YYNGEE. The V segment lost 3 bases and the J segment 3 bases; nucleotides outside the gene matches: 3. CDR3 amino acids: CASSEGQGKETQYF. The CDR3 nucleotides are TGTGCCAGCAGCGAGGGACAGGGTAAAGAGACCCAGTACTTC.

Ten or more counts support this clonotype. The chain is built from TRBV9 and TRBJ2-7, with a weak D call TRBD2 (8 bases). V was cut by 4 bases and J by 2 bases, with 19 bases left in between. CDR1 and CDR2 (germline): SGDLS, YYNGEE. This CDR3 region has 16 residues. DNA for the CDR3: TGTGCCAGCAGCCCAACGGGGGGGCAGGGGGCCTACGAGCAGTACTTC. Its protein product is CASSPTGGQGAYEQYF.

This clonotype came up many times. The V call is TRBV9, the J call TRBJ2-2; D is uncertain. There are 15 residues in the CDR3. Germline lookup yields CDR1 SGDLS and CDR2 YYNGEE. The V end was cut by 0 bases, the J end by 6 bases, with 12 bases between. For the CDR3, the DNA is TGTGCCAGCAGCGTAGTTCCCGAGATGTCCGGGGAGCTGTTTTTT. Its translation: CASSVVPEMSGELFF.

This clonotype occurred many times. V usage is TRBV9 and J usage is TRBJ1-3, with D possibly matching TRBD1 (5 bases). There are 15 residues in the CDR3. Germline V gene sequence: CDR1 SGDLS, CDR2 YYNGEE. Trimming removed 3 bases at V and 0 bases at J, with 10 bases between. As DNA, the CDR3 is TGTGCCAGCAGCGCTGCAGGGACCTCTGGAAACACCATATATTTT. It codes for CASSAAGTSGNTIYF.

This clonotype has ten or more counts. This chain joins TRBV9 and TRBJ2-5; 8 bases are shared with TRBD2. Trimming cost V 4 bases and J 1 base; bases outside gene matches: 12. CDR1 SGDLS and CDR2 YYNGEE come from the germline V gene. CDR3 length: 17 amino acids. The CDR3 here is CASSPAVAGGSQETQYF. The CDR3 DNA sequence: TGTGCCAGCAGCCCCGCCGTTGCGGGGGGTTCCCAAGAGACCCAGTACTTC.

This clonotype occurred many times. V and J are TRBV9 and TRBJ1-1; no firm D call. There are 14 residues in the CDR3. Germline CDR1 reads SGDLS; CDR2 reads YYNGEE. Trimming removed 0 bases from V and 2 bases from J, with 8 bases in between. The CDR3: CASSVEQINTEAFF. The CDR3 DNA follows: TGTGCCAGCAGCGTAGAACAGATAAACACTGAAGCTTTCTTT.

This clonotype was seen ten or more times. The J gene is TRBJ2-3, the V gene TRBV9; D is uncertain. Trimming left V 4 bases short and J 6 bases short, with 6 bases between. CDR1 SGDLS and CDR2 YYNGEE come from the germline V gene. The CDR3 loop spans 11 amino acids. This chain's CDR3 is CASSRRDTQYF. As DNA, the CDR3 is TGTGCCAGCAGCCGCCGCGATACGCAGTATTTT.

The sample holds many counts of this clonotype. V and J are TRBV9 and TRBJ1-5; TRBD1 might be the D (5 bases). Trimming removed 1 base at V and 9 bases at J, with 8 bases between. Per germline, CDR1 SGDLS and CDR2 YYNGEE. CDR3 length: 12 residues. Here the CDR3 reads CASSVLGGPQHF. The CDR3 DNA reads TGTGCCAGCAGCGTATTGGGGGGGCCCCAGCATTTT. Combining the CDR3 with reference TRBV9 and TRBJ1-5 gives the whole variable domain DSGVTQTPKHLITATGQRVTLRCSPRSGDLSVYWYQQSLDQGLQFLIQYYNGEERAKGNILERFSAQQFPDLHSELNLSSLELGDSALYFCASSVLGGPQHFGDGTRLSIL.

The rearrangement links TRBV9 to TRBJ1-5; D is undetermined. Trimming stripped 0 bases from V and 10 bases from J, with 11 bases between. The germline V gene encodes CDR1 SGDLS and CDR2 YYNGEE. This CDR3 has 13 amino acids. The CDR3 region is CASSVGAEGPQHF. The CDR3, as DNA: TGTGCCAGCAGCGTAGGAGCAGAAGGACCCCAGCATTTT.

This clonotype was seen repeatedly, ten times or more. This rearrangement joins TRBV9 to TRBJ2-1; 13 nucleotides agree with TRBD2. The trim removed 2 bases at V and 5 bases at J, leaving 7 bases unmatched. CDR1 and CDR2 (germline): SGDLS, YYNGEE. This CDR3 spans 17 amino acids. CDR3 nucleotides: TGTGCCAGCAGCGTCTGGACTAGCGGGAGCCATAACAATGAGCAGTTCTTC. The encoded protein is CASSVWTSGSHNNEQFF.